The entry below describes one T cell receptor (beta chain). Original processing methods: Using reference gene primer amplification, nucleated cell counts were estimated. TCRdb's table, derived via immunoSEQ multiplex PCR, lists solely in-frame clones and lacks some. V, J and clone size reflect that table, while D and trimming were determined from the DNA. The sample holds approximately 99,000 clones, 84% seen once. Germline CDR1 is LNHDA and CDR2 is SQIVND (reference sequence). The CDR3 covers 14 residues. V gave up 8 bases and J gave up 0 bases; unmatched junction bases: 2. The source of the sample is a study of blood T cell repertoires in COVID-19. On the study more broadly: PBMCs, B-cell-depleted T cells, or T cells provided the cDNA or gDNA that made up the material.

Sequencing was carried out using peripheral blood. The genes are TRBV19 and TRBJ1-1; 11 bases align to TRBD1. This sequence was found in a man aged 70 or older with active or convalescent COVID-19. The CDR3 DNA is TGTGCCAGTCGGACAGGGGGCGTGAACACTGAAGCTTTCTTT. Its protein product is CASRTGGVNTEAFF.